The T cell receptor beta chain described here comes from a study of CD8+ T cells in alopecia areata. Trimming took off 3 bases at V and 9 bases at J, with 12 bases between the two ends. The CDR3 runs to 13 residues. Germline values: CDR1 MGHDK, CDR2 SYGVNS. RNA was isolated and reverse transcribed to cDNA, the sequencing template. Here immunoSEQ multiplex PCR was the method, and the copy in TCRdb shows in-frame clones only, minus some. The data contain about 170,000 clones, less than 75% of them singletons. This sequence joins TRBV25-1 and TRBJ1-5; D is uncertain. This sample comprised CD8+ T cells sorted from blood, obtained at week 0. This receptor was identified in a human donor with alopecia areata. The CDR3, as DNA: TGTGCCAGCAGTGATGGTGCCAGTAGGCCCCAGCATTTT. Translation: CASSDGASRPQHF.